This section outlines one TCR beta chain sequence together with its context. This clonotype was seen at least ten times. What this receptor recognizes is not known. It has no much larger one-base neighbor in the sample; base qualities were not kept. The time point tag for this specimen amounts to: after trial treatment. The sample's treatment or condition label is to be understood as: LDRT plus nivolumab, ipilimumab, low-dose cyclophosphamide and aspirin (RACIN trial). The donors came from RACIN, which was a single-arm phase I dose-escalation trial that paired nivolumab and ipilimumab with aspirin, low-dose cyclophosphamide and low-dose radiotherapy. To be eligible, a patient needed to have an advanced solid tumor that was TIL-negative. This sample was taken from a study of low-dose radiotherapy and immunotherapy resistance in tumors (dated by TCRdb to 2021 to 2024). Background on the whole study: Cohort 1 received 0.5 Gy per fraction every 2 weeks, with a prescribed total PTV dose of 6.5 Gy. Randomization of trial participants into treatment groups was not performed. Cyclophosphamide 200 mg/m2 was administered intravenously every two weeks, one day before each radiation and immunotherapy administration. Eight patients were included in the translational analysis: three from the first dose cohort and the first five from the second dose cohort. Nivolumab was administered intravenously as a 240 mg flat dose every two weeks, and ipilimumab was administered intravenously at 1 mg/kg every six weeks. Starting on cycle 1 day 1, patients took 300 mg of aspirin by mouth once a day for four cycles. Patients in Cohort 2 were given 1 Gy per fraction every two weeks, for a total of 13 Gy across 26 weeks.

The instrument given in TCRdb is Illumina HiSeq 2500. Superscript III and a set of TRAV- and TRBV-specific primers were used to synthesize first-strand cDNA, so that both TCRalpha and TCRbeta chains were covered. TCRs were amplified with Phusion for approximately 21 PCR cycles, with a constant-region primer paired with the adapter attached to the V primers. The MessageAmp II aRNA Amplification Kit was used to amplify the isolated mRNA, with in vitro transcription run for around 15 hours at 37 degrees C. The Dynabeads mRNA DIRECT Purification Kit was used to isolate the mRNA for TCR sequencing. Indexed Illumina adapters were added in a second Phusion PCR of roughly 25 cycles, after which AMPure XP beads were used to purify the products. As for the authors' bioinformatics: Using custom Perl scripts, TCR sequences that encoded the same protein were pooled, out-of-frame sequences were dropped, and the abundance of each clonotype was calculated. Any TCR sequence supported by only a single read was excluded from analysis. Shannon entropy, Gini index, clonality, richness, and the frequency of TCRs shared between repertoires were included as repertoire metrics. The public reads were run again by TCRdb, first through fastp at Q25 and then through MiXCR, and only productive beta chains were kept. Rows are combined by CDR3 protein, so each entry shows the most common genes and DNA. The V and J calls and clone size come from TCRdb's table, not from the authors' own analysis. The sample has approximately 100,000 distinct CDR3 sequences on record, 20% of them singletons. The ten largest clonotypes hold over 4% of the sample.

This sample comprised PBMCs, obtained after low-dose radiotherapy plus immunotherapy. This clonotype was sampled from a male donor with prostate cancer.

CDR3 region: CASSLGRLTNYGYTF. The DNA is TGTGCCAGCAGCTTAGGAAGGTTAACTAACTATGGCTACACCTTC. The chain was built from TRBV7-2 and TRBJ1-2, with the D gene call left open. Measured from the cysteine to the phenylalanine, the CDR3 is 15 residues long. Only the CDR3 DNA stays, 45 bases, in frame from base 1. According to the germline V gene, CDR1 reads SGHTA and CDR2 reads FQGNSA. Relative to germline, V is 1 base shorter and J is 0 bases shorter, with 9 bases between their ends.